Sequencing of this T cell receptor beta chain was carried out in a study of blood T cell repertoires in COVID-19. Study context: The cDNA or gDNA used as material had been derived from T cells, B-cell-depleted T cells, or PBMCs.

The CDR3 spans 15 residues. V was shortened by 1 base and J by 7 bases, with 17 bases between the two germline ends. The V gene's germline CDR1 is LNHDA and CDR2 SQIVND (reference sequence). This clone has more than one count but fewer than ten. Authors' data handling: Cell counts per sample came from amplifying reference gene primers. Profiled with immunoSEQ multiplex PCR; TCRdb holds only in-frame clones, not every one. V and J calls and clone size are those listed in that table; D and trimming were worked out from the DNA. The sample includes approximately 210,000 clones, more than 70% of them seen just once.

The receptor was derived from an elderly woman with acute or convalescent COVID-19. The chain couples TRBV19 to TRBJ2-7; possible D gene TRBD1, 6 bases. Sequencing was carried out using peripheral blood. The CDR3 DNA sequence: TGTGCCAGTAGTATAGGGGACACTCAGGCGTATGAGCAGTACTTC. Translating it yields CASSIGDTQAYEQYF.